This note documents a single TCR beta chain sequence. What antigen it recognizes has not been identified. Qualities for individual bases were not recorded, and no much larger clone is one base off. This record comes from a study of blood T cell repertoires in COVID-19 (dated by TCRdb to the early 2020s). The study in broad terms: The collaborator samples originated in the United States, Italy and Spain and spanned the acute and convalescent phases of COVID-19. The prospective study material was composed of cDNA or gDNA derived from T cells, B-cell-depleted T cells, or PBMCs. Subjects who had been exposed to COVID-19, were actively infected with it, or had recovered from it provided the deeply sampled blood TCRbeta repertoires that made up the dataset. A freely available public database, intended as a resource for researchers studying the immune response to SARS-CoV-2, is where the repertoires were released. The samples were drawn from two sources: the first 160 participants of the ongoing ImmuneRACE study, and 1,000 to 1,500 subjects contributed by 6 global collaborators. A de-identified subject ID, COVID-19 status, age in years and sex were almost always included in the sample metadata. HLA class I and class II types, where available, came from metadata supplied by the sample provider rather than from assay-based typing.

The collaborating institutions used their own protocols to collect whole blood in K2EDTA tubes. For TCRbeta analysis, collaborator samples were shipped as frozen whole blood, as isolated PBMCs, or as DNA extracted from either sample type. General study outcomes and caveats: The quantity of clinical and demographic metadata differed by source and by participant and was supplied without curation.

TCRbeta CDR3 regions were amplified from genomic DNA by means of the immunoSEQ Assay, a bias-controlled multiplex PCR. Per the authors' processing: Nucleated cell counts per sample were estimated from amplification of reference gene primers within the assay. Sequence reads were collapsed and filtered to measure the absolute abundance of every unique TCRbeta CDR3 rearrangement. For each sample, productive Simpson clonality was calculated by taking the square root of Simpson's diversity index across productive rearrangements. TCRdb carries this immuneACCESS record with in-frame sequences only. Its versions omit some clonotypes, under half of them owing to an unresolved V gene in the studies checked, with the rest unexplained. Clonal size and the V and J genes are those of that table, whereas D and trimming came from the DNA. The sample yields some 110,000 clones; around 86% were counted once. The ten top clones hold around 8% of the sample.

The clonotype comes from a man aged 65-85 years with acute or convalescent COVID-19. The sequenced material came from peripheral blood.

The CDR3 protein is CASSPTLTGEGFF. The nucleotides read TGTGCCAGCTCACCCACCTTGACAGGGGAGGGTTTCTTT. The sequence is built from TRBV18 and TRBJ1-1, with 8 bases in between that match TRBD1. The CDR3 measures 13 amino acids from cysteine to phenylalanine. Only the CDR3 region is kept as DNA, spanning 39 bases read in frame from base 1. Compared with germline, V lacks 3 bases and J lacks 13 bases; bases without a gene match: 10. The CDR1 and CDR2 encoded by the germline V gene are KGHSH and LQKENI.